Below, 9 T cell receptor beta chains from the same sample are listed, as sequenced in a study of shared T cell receptors in the human thymus. TCRdb's copy holds only in-frame clones and misses some; the assay was immunoSEQ multiplex PCR. This table holds about 380,000 clones, more than 85% found once. The sequencing sample was made of thymocytes. The source is a human donor.

The chain employs TRBV5-1 and TRBJ1-2, with D perhaps matching TRBD1 (6 bases). With 0 bases removed from V and 4 bases from J, the gap between germline ends came to 16 bases. Germline-derived CDR1 and CDR2 are SGHRS and YFSETQ. The CDR3 spans 16 residues. CDR3 bases: TGCGCCAGCAGCTTGGCCGTCGGGACACCCTTCTATGGCTACACCTTC. Protein sequence: CASSLAVGTPFYGYTF. Full variable domain (remainder filled in from reference TRBV5-1 and TRBJ1-2): KAGVTQTPRYLIKTRGQQVTLSCSPISGHRSVSWYQQTPGQGLQFLFEYFSETQRNKGNFPGRFSGRQFSNSRSEMNVSTLELGDSALYLCASSLAVGTPFYGYTFGSGTRLTVV.

This clone has only one observation. The J gene is TRBJ1-1, the V gene TRBV6-6; D possibly corresponds to TRBD1 (5 bases). V was cut by 2 bases and J by 11 bases, with 9 bases left in between. Germline V gene lookup returns CDR1 MNHNY and CDR2 SVGAGI (reference sequence). This CDR3 region has 11 residues. The CDR3 coding sequence is TGTGCCAGCAGTTACGGAGGGGAGGCTTTCTTT. It translates to CASSYGGEAFF.

This sequence joins TRBV6-6 and TRBJ1-2, with TRBD1 as a possible D gene (6 bases). Germline lookup yields CDR1 MNHNY and CDR2 SVGAGI (reference sequence). The CDR3 totals 15 residues. Trimming took off 6 bases at V and 3 bases at J, with 17 bases between the two ends. CDR3 sequence reads: CASSPGRGHHYGYTF. The CDR3 DNA reads TGTGCCAGCAGCCCCGGCAGGGGCCATCACTATGGCTACACCTTC.

This chain joins TRBV27 and TRBJ2-1; 10 positions match TRBD2. In germline, CDR1 is MNHEY, CDR2 SMNVEV (reference sequence). Unmatched junction bases numbered 6, after V lost 5 bases and J lost 2 bases. The CDR3 has 16 amino acids. The CDR3 DNA is TGTGCCAGCAGTCCGAGGACTAGCGGACCCTACAATGAGCAGTTCTTC. Translating it yields CASSPRTSGPYNEQFF.

Only one count was recorded for this clone. This chain links TRBV7-9 with TRBJ2-1, with 7 positions matching TRBD2. The CDR3 contains 14 residues. Germline assignment: CDR1 SEHNR and CDR2 FQNEAQ (reference sequence). Trimming cost V 4 bases and J 7 bases; bases outside gene matches: 7. The CDR3 reads CASSSKSGINEQFF. CDR3 in DNA: TGTGCCAGCAGCTCGAAGAGCGGGATAAATGAGCAGTTCTTC.

V is TRBV18 and J is TRBJ2-7; 13 nucleotides agree with TRBD2. V was pared by 0 bases and J by 0 bases, with 5 bases of the junction left unmatched. This CDR3 region has 18 residues. Germline V CDR1 and CDR2: KGHSH, LQKENI. CDR3 sequence: CASSPPGLAGPGSYEQYF. The CDR3 DNA follows: TGTGCCAGCTCACCACCGGGACTAGCGGGACCCGGCTCCTACGAGCAGTACTTC. Based on the CDR3 plus reference TRBV18 and TRBJ2-7, the full variable domain is NAGVMQNPRHLVRRRGQEARLRCSPMKGHSHVYWYRQLPEEGLKFMVYLQKENIIDESGMPKERFSAEFPKEGPSILRIQQVVRGDSAAYFCASSPPGLAGPGSYEQYFGPGTRLTVT.

This chain uses TRBV7-2 with TRBJ2-1; D assignment may be TRBD1 or TRBD2 (5 bases each). V lost 6 bases, J lost 3 bases, and 12 bases lay in between. CDR1 and CDR2 (germline): SGHTA, FQGNSA. The CDR3 runs to 14 residues. CDR3 sequence reads: CASSIRDGYNEQFF. The CDR3 coding sequence is TGTGCCAGCAGTATCCGGGACGGCTACAATGAGCAGTTCTTC.

This clone was picked up a small number of times. This chain uses TRBV14 with TRBJ1-5, with D possibly being TRBD1 (5 bases). The V end lost 3 bases, the J end lost 7 bases, and 10 bases lay between the germline ends. CDR1 is SGHDN and CDR2 is FVKESK in the germline V gene. The CDR3 runs 13 residues. Here the CDR3 DNA reads TGTGCCAGCAGCCAGGAGTGGGGCCAGCCCCAGCATTTT. As protein: CASSQEWGQPQHF.

This rearrangement joins TRBV19 to TRBJ1-1; D remains unclear. Germline loops: CDR1 LNHDA, CDR2 SQIVND (reference sequence). V was trimmed by 3 bases and J by 0 bases, leaving 14 bases between them. This CDR3 is built from 16 residues. CDR3 region: CASSIGPGFMNTEAFF. The CDR3 nucleotides are TGTGCCAGTAGTATCGGGCCAGGTTTTATGAACACTGAAGCTTTCTTT.